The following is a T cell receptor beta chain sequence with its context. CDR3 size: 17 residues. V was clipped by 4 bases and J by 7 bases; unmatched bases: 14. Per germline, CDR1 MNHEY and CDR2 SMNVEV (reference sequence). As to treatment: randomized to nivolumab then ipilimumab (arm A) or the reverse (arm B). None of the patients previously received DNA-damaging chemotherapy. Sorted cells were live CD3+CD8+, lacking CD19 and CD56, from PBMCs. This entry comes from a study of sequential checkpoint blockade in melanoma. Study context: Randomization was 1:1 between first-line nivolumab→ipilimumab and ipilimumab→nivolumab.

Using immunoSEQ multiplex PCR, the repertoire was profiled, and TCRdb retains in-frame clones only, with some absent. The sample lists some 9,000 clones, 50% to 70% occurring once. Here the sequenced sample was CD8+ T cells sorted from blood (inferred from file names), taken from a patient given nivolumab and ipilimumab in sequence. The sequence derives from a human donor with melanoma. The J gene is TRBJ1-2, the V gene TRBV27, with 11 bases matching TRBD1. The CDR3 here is CASSSTRYRTGGSGYTF. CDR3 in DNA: TGTGCCAGCAGTTCAACTCGGTACCGGACAGGGGGCTCTGGCTACACCTTC.